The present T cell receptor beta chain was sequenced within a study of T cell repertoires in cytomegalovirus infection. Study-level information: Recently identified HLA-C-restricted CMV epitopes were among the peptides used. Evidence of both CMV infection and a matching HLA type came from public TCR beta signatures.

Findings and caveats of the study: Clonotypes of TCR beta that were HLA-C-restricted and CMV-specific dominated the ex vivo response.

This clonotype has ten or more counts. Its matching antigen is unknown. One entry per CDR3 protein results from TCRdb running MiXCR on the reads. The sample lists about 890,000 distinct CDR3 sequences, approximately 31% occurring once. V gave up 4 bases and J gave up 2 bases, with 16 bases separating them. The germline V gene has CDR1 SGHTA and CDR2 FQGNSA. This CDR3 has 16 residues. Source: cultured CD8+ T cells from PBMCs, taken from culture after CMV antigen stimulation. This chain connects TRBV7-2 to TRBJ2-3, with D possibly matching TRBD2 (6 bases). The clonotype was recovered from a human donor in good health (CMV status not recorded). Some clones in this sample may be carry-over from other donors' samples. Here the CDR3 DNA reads TGTGCCAGCAGCTCATGGGGCGGGGCCCTCACAGATACGCAGTATTTT. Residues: CASSSWGGALTDTQYF. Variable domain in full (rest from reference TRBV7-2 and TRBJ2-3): GAGVSQSPSNKVTEKGKDVELRCDPISGHTALYWYRQSLGQGLEFLIYFQGNSAPDKSGLPSDRFSAERTGGSVSTLTIQRTQQEDSAVYLCASSSWGGALTDTQYFGPGTRLTVL.